This paragraph reports one T cell receptor (beta chain). What it binds is unknown. This table comes from immunoSEQ multiplex PCR, and its TCRdb copy is limited to in-frame clones, with some not included. The sample shows about 140,000 clones, roughly nine tenths of them seen only once. The CDR3 has 15 amino acids. J was trimmed by 4 bases and V by 2 bases; bases with no gene match: 4. Germline V gene data show CDR1 as MNHEY and CDR2 as SMNVEV (reference sequence). The sample comes from a study of T cell responses to AZD1222 COVID-19 vaccine. Study findings and constraints: CD4 TCRs covered the whole spike, strongest at regions 160-218 and 743-854. Only after the peak T cell response were repertoires sampled. Clonal diversity may have been underestimated, and the donors were mostly white British, with more females than males. Spike-specific TCR breadth and depth both grew after two AZD1222 doses.

This clonotype was sampled from an adult in good health. Sequencing used peripheral blood, obtained on day 0 of AZD1222 vaccination. The gene calls are TRBV27 and TRBJ1-5; TRBD1 agrees at 8 bases. CDR3 loop: CASSLVYRGNQPQHF. The DNA for the CDR3 is TGTGCCAGCAGTTTAGTTTACAGGGGGAATCAGCCCCAGCATTTT.